The present TCR beta chain was sequenced within a study of liver allograft versus peripheral blood T cells. The wider study: In transplanted livers, T cell receptor repertoires were compared with those found in the recipients' peripheral blood.

This clonotype was seen a handful of times. TCRdb re-called the reads through MiXCR, storing one row per CDR3 protein. Among fewer than 15,000 distinct CDR3 sequences listed, 15% to 20% were seen once. The CDR3 loop spans 14 amino acids. Per germline, CDR1 MNHEY and CDR2 SVGAGI. V was cut by 7 bases and J by 3 bases, with 13 bases left in between. The chain combines TRBV6-5 with TRBJ1-3; no firm D call. The clonotype was recovered from a human patient who had a liver transplant. Part of the T cells may come from the graft donor. The CDR3: CASMQTGSGNTIYF. The DNA of the CDR3 is TGTGCCAGCATGCAGACCGGGAGTGGAAACACCATATATTTT.